This T cell receptor beta chain was observed in a study of blood T cell repertoires in COVID-19. Trimming took 0 bases from V and 6 from J; bases not matched to a gene: 1. Germline V gene sequence: CDR1 SGHTA, CDR2 FQGNSA. This CDR3 contains 14 residues. This table comes from immunoSEQ multiplex PCR, and its TCRdb copy is limited to in-frame clones, with some not included. The table lists about 300,000 clones, 70% to 90% of them singletons. Many counts were recorded for this clone. The chain combines TRBV7-2 with TRBJ2-1; the match to TRBD2 covers 8 bases. This TCR was recovered from a man between 18 and 29 years old who had recovered from COVID-19. The sample taken for sequencing was peripheral blood. CDR3 in DNA: TGTGCCAGCAGCTTAGCTAGCGGGATCAATGAGCAGTTCTTC. It translates to CASSLASGINEQFF.